Listed here are 2 T cell receptor beta chains from one sample, sequenced in a study of early T cells in non-severe SARS-CoV-2 infection. TCRdb re-analysed the 5' RACE reads in MiXCR, keeping a single row per CDR3 protein. The sample holds some 55,000 distinct CDR3 sequences, more than 10% seen once. Sequenced material: whole blood, taken at baseline. The receptors were gathered from an adult who was a healthcare worker with PCR-confirmed SARS-CoV-2 infection or an uninfected control (not recorded which).

This clonotype has ten or more counts. The V and J genes are TRBV5-6 and TRBJ2-7; D call uncertain. CDR3 length: 12 residues. CDR1 SGHDT and CDR2 YYEEEE come from the germline V gene. Trimming shortened V by 4 bases and J by 4 bases, and 9 bases separated the two germline ends. This chain's CDR3 is CASSVSPYEQYF. The CDR3 DNA sequence: TGTGCCAGCAGCGTCTCACCTTACGAGCAGTACTTC.

This clonotype was observed a single time. At one of its ends the junction is not consistent with the germline gene, which may arise from a read error. The chain carries TRBV9 and TRBJ2-7, with 7 positions matching TRBD2. CDR3 size: 14 residues. Germline loops: CDR1 SGDLS, CDR2 YYNGEE. The CDR3 spells CASSVVGGSYQQYF. The CDR3 nucleotides read TGTGCCAGCAGCGTAGTCGGCGGGAGCTACCAGCAGTACTTC.